The rows below give T cell receptor beta chains drawn from one sample of a study of identical twins. MiXCR was run by TCRdb on the 5' RACE reads, yielding one entry per CDR3 protein. Here the sample spans over 550,000 distinct CDR3 sequences, about 7% being singletons. The sample also formed part of further work on yellow fever vaccine responses in identical twins.

The sequenced sample consisted of PBMCs. These receptor sequences come from a woman between 18 and 30 years old in good health. Each CDR3 is given with its conserved first and last residue. D genes are given only for firm matches. Clone size is not always given. Where it is, it says once, few, many or a class for expanded clones.

abundance	v_gene	d_gene	j_gene	CDR3nt	CDR3aa
few	TRBV6-1	.	TRBJ2-1	TGTGCCAGTACGGTTGCTGGACTCTACAATGAGCAGTTCTTC	CASTVAGLYNEQFF
.	TRBV10-3	.	TRBJ2-5	TGTGCCATCAGCCAAACCCTTCAGGGAACCCTGGAGACCCAGTACTTC	CAISQTLQGTLETQYF
.	TRBV4-2	TRBD2	TRBJ2-1	TGTGCCAGCAGCCTCGGTGACGAGCGGGGGCCCAGCTCCTACAATGAGCAGTTCTTC	CASSLGDERGPSSYNEQFF
few	TRBV5-1	TRBD2	TRBJ2-5	TGCGCCAGCAGCTTGGAGTCTAGCGGTAGTGGGTCGACCCAGTACTTC	CASSLESSGSGSTQYF
.	TRBV4-1	TRBD1	TRBJ2-1	TGCGCCAGCAGCCAAAGGGGGGCGGCAGGGACAGGAGCCTACAATGAGCAGTTCTTC	CASSQRGAAGTGAYNEQFF
.	TRBV29-1	TRBD1	TRBJ2-1	TGCAGCGCAGGACAGGGAGGCATCAATGAGCAGTTCTTC	CSAGQGGINEQFF
few	TRBV27	.	TRBJ2-7	TGTGCCAGCAGGGGGGTGGCCTACGAGCAGTACTTC	CASRGVAYEQYF
.	TRBV5-1	.	TRBJ2-5	TGCGCCAGCAGCTTGACGGGTCAAGGCGGGGCCCAGTACTTC	CASSLTGQGGAQYF
.	TRBV29-1	.	TRBJ1-2	TGCAGCGTTGCACAGGAATCTAACTATGGCTACACCTTC	CSVAQESNYGYTF
.	TRBV11-1	TRBD2	TRBJ2-3	TGTGCCAGCAGCCCCCCCGGAGAGGCTAGCGGGAGGAGTGCAGATACGCAGTATTTT	CASSPPGEASGRSADTQYF
.	TRBV3-1	.	TRBJ1-3	TGTGCCAGCAGCTCCTTCGTAGGGGGCTCTGGAAACACCATATATTTT	CASSSFVGGSGNTIYF
.	TRBV5-1	.	TRBJ2-3	TGCGCCAGCAGCTTGGATGACAACAGAATAGATACGCAGTATTTT	CASSLDDNRIDTQYF
.	TRBV7-9	.	TRBJ1-2	TGTGCCAGCAGCCGCGACATTCGGTATGGCTACACCTTC	CASSRDIRYGYTF
few	TRBV20-1	TRBD1	TRBJ2-5	TGCAGTGCCAGGGGGAACACCTGGGAGACCCAGTACTTC	CSARGNTWETQYF
few	TRBV7-8	TRBD1	TRBJ1-6	TGTGCCAGCAGCTCCACAGGGGATTTTGCACCCCTCCACTTT	CASSSTGDFAPLHF
.	TRBV6-5	TRBD1	TRBJ1-2	TGTGCCAGCAGTTACAGGACAGGGGGCTATGGCTACACCTTC	CASSYRTGGYGYTF
.	TRBV27	TRBD1	TRBJ2-3	TGTGCCAGCACCACAGACAGGGTCGGGGATACGCAGTATTTT	CASTTDRVGDTQYF
.	TRBV20-1	TRBD1	TRBJ2-1	TGCAGTGCAAGGACAGGGGTTTACAATGAGCAGTTCTTC	CSARTGVYNEQFF
few	TRBV5-1	TRBD1	TRBJ1-1	TGCGCCAGCAGCTTGGAACCGGGACAGGGGACGTTGAACACTGAAGCTTTCTTT	CASSLEPGQGTLNTEAFF
many	TRBV12-3/TRBV12-4	TRBD1	TRBJ1-5	TGTGCCAGCAGTCCGACAGGGGGGGGTCAGCCCCAGCATTTT	CASSPTGGGQPQHF
.	TRBV6-5	TRBD2	TRBJ2-5	TGTGCCAGCAGTTACTCTTTAGCGGGAGTAGGGGGGTCCGGGGTGGCCCAGTACTTC	CASSYSLAGVGGSGVAQYF
.	TRBV27	.	TRBJ2-5	TGTGCCAGCAGCCCTAGGGGCCTCTCCCTCCAAGAGACCCAGTACTTC	CASSPRGLSLQETQYF
few	TRBV4-1	.	TRBJ1-1	TGCGCCAGCAGCCAAACGCTACAGGGATCTGAAGCTTTCTTT	CASSQTLQGSEAFF
.	TRBV4-1	.	TRBJ1-2	TGCGCCAGCAGCCAAGATTTCGGAGACCGGTATGGCTACACCTTC	CASSQDFGDRYGYTF
.	TRBV6-1	.	TRBJ1-1	TGTGCCAGCAAATCGCACAGGGAGAACACTGAAGCTTTCTTT	CASKSHRENTEAFF
few	TRBV5-1	TRBD1	TRBJ1-4	TGCGCCAGCAGCCCAGGCGCCGGGACAGGGAATGAAAAACTGTTTTTT	CASSPGAGTGNEKLFF
few	TRBV10-2	.	TRBJ2-3	TGCGCCAGCCGGGGCACCCTAGACACAGATACGCAGTATTTT	CASRGTLDTDTQYF